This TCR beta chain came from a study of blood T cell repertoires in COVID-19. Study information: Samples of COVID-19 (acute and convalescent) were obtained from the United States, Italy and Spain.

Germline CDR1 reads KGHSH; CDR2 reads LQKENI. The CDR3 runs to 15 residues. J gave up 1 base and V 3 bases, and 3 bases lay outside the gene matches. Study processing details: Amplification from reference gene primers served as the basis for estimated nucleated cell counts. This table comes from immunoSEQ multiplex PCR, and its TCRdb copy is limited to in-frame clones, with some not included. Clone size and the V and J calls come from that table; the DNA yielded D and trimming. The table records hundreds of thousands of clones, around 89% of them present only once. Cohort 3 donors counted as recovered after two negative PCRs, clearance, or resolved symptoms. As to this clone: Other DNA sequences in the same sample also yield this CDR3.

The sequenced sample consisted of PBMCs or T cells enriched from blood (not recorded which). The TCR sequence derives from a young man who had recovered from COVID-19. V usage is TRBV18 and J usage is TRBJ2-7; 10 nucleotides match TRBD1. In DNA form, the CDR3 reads TGTGCCAGCTCACCTGGGACAGGGGTATCCTACGAGCAGTACTTC. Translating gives CASSPGTGVSYEQYF.